The 28 T cell receptor beta chains listed next were all sequenced from one sample in a study of CD8 T cells in Susac syndrome. cDNA came from roughly 0.53 to 1 ug RNA primed by random hexamers. One entry per CDR3 protein results from TCRdb running MiXCR on the immunoSEQ multiplex PCR reads. The sample gives around 300,000 distinct CDR3 sequences, around 92% of which show up once; 0.065% is in the top ten. Sequenced sample: CD4+ T cells from PBMCs. These receptors were taken from a human donor with multiple sclerosis.

The V and J genes are TRBV10-3 and TRBJ2-7, with no clear D. V gave up 6 bases and J gave up 3 bases, with 6 bases separating them. Germline CDR1 ENHRY, CDR2 SYGVKD. This CDR3 is 11 amino acids long. The CDR3 here is CAIRGSYEQYF. The CDR3 DNA sequence: TGTGCCATCAGGGGTAGCTACGAGCAGTACTTC.

This clonotype was recorded a few times. One end of the junction does not line up with germline, which may come from a read error. The V call is TRBV29-1, the J call TRBJ1-1, with D maybe TRBD1 (5 bases). This CDR3 comprises 12 residues. Germline CDR1 SQVTM, CDR2 ANQGSEA. Here the CDR3 DNA reads TGCAGCGGGGGACGCACGAACACTGAGGCTTTCTTT. Translated: CSGGRTNTEAFF.

This clonotype was recorded once. The chain's CDR3 is CASSSPGLALETQYF. The CDR3 nucleotides read TGTGCCAGCAGTTCGCCGGGACTAGCGCTAGAGACCCAGTACTTC. The V gene is TRBV12-3 or TRBV12-4, the J gene TRBJ2-5; 10 bases map to TRBD2. This CDR3 comprises 15 residues. With V trimmed by 4 bases and J by 4 bases, 6 bases remained unmatched.

The V and J genes are TRBV7-9 and TRBJ2-1; weak D call: TRBD2 (5 bases). Looked up from germline, CDR1 is SEHNR and CDR2 is FQNEAQ (reference sequence). This CDR3 is built from 16 residues. Trimming pared 5 bases from V and 6 bases from J, leaving 20 bases between. CDR3: CASSHSSTSRPNEQFF. In DNA, the CDR3 is TGTGCCAGCAGCCACTCTAGCACCTCCCGCCCCAATGAGCAGTTCTTC. Looking up the rest from reference TRBV7-9 and TRBJ2-1 gives the full variable domain: DTGVSQNPRHKITKRGQNVTFRCDPISEHNRLYWYRQTLGQGPEFLTYFQNEAQLEKSRLLSDRFSAERPKGSFSTLEIQRTEQGDSAMYLCASSHSSTSRPNEQFFGPGTRLTVL.

This clonotype was picked up one time. The CDR3 bases are TGTGCCACCAGTGACCCACCAACCCACGAGCAGTACTTC. Its protein product is CATSDPPTHEQYF. The V call is TRBV24-1, the J call TRBJ2-7; D not certain. The CDR3 is 13 residues long. Germline V gene sequence: CDR1 KGHDR, CDR2 SFDVKD. The germline V and J ends were trimmed by 4 bases and 5 bases, with 11 bases remaining between them.

The chain carries TRBV5-1 and TRBJ2-2, with a possible D match to TRBD2 (5 bases). Per the germline V gene, CDR1 is SGHRS and CDR2 is YFSETQ. This CDR3 has 15 residues. V was pared by 4 bases and J by 2 bases, with 12 bases between. The CDR3 DNA is TGCGCCAGCAGCGCTCTACTAGGTAACACCGGGGAGCTGTTTTTT. This gives the protein CASSALLGNTGELFF. The full variable domain, with the rest looked up from reference TRBV5-1 and TRBJ2-2, is KAGVTQTPRYLIKTRGQQVTLSCSPISGHRSVSWYQQTPGQGLQFLFEYFSETQRNKGNFPGRFSGRQFSNSRSEMNVSTLELGDSALYLCASSALLGNTGELFFGEGSRLTVL.

The V call is TRBV6-6, the J call TRBJ2-2, with 10 bases identical to TRBD1. V dropped 5 bases and J dropped 4; count of bases not matched to a gene: 4. The germline V gene has CDR1 MNHNY and CDR2 SVGAGI (reference sequence). The CDR3 length is 15 residues. CDR3 in amino acids: CASSQTGGLTGELFF. The DNA for the CDR3 is TGTGCCAGCAGTCAGACAGGGGGCCTCACCGGGGAGCTGTTTTTT.

The chain has TRBV30 and TRBJ1-3; 8 bases match TRBD1. The CDR3 is 14 residues long. CDR1 GTSNPN and CDR2 SVGIG come from the germline V gene (reference sequence). Trimming cost V 8 bases and J 0 bases; bases outside gene matches: 6. The CDR3 DNA follows: TGTGCCCTGGGGGACAGGATCTCTGGAAACACCATATATTTT. Translating gives CALGDRISGNTIYF.

This clonotype was recorded once. This chain connects TRBV2 to TRBJ1-1; 8 nucleotides line up with TRBD1. Per germline, CDR1 SNHLY and CDR2 FYNNEI. The CDR3 covers 15 residues. V was pared by 6 bases and J by 0 bases, with 6 bases of the junction left unmatched. CDR3 nucleotides: TGTGCCAGCAGAGCAGGGGGCTGGGTGAACACTGAAGCTTTCTTT. Translated, it gives CASRAGGWVNTEAFF.

The chain employs TRBV18 and TRBJ2-1; D may correspond to TRBD1 or TRBD2 (6 bases each). This CDR3 has 15 amino acids. Germline V gene lookup returns CDR1 KGHSH and CDR2 LQKENI. With 3 bases removed from V and 7 bases from J, the gap between germline ends came to 16 bases. As DNA, the CDR3 is TGTGCCAGCTCACCTAGGGGGGCGCAATTGAATGAGCAGTTCTTC. It is translated as CASSPRGAQLNEQFF.

A single count supports this clonotype. This chain joins TRBV7-2 and TRBJ2-1; 7 nucleotides match TRBD1. The CDR3 is 14 residues long. CDR1 and CDR2 from the germline V gene are SGHTA and FQGNSA. The ends lost 5 bases at V and 6 bases at J; junction bases unmatched: 7. The CDR3 loop reads CASSTGQAGNEQFF. CDR3 bases: TGTGCCAGCAGCACCGGACAGGCGGGCAATGAGCAGTTCTTC.

CDR3 sequence: CASSIQGGNEKLFF. Here the CDR3 DNA reads TGTGCCAGTAGTATCCAGGGGGGAAATGAAAAACTGTTTTTT. The chain uses TRBV19 and TRBJ1-4, with 7 bases aligning to TRBD1. J was trimmed by 5 bases and V by 3 bases; bases with no gene match: 3. The CDR3 is 14 amino acids. Per the germline V gene, CDR1 is LNHDA and CDR2 is SQIVND (reference sequence). The complete variable domain, with remaining parts taken from reference TRBV19 and TRBJ1-4, reads DGGITQSPKYLFRKEGQNVTLSCEQNLNHDAMYWYRQDPGQGLRLIYYSQIVNDFQKGDIAEGYSVSREKKESFPLTVTSAQKNPTAFYLCASSIQGGNEKLFFGSGTQLSVL.

The genes are TRBV10-3 and TRBJ2-3, with TRBD2 as a possible D gene (5 bases). The CDR3 has 16 residues. V dropped 4 bases and J dropped 0 bases, with 14 bases sitting between them. CDR1 and CDR2 from the germline V gene are ENHRY and SYGVKD. CDR3 coding DNA: TGTGCCATCAGTGGGAGGACCACTACTAGCACAGATACGCAGTATTTT. This sequence encodes CAISGRTTTSTDTQYF.

J is TRBJ2-3 and V is TRBV28; 11 bases align to TRBD2. Per the germline V gene, CDR1 is MDHEN and CDR2 is SYDVKM. This CDR3 is 16 amino acids long. Germline trimming cut 6 bases from V and 6 bases from J; bases unmatched to any gene: 11. CDR3 bases: TGTGCCAGCAGGCACGGGACTAGCGGAGTCGGGGATACGCAGTATTTT. It codes for CASRHGTSGVGDTQYF.

V is TRBV29-1 and J is TRBJ1-2, with a weak D call TRBD1 (5 bases). V was pared by 6 bases and J by 4 bases, with 12 bases between. Germline CDR1 is SQVTM and CDR2 is ANQGSEA. The CDR3 is 12 amino acids. This CDR3 is CSVGTEVYGYTF. The CDR3 DNA follows: TGCAGCGTGGGGACTGAAGTCTATGGCTACACCTTC.

The chain carries TRBV11-3 and TRBJ2-7, with D perhaps matching TRBD1 or TRBD2 (5 bases each). V was cut by 8 bases and J by 0 bases, with 14 bases left in between. Germline V CDR1 and CDR2: SGHNT, YENEEA. The CDR3 runs 14 residues. The CDR3 DNA follows: TGTGCCAGCTCCGGGGCGCGTAGCTCCTACGAGCAGTACTTC. This translates into CASSGARSSYEQYF.

The chain is built from TRBV12-3 or TRBV12-4 and TRBJ2-2; D is perhaps TRBD1 or TRBD2 (5 bases each). With 6 bases removed from V and 1 base from J, the gap between germline ends came to 12 bases. This CDR3 comprises 15 residues. The CDR3 nucleotides are TGTGCCAGCAGATGGGGACGGATGAACACCGGGGAGCTGTTTTTT. Protein sequence: CASRWGRMNTGELFF.

This chain joins TRBV7-9 and TRBJ2-5; 7 bases fit TRBD1. After removal of 5 bases from V and 1 base from J, the junction contained 7 bases not matched to a gene. Germline values: CDR1 SEHNR, CDR2 FQNEAQ (reference sequence). The CDR3 is 15 residues long. CDR3 nucleotide sequence: TGTGCCAGCAGCCAGCCGACAGGGAGCCAAGAGACCCAGTACTTC. Residues: CASSQPTGSQETQYF.

V and J are TRBV12-3 or TRBV12-4 and TRBJ2-1, with D hard to call. The CDR3 sequence is 12 residues long. The germline V and J ends were trimmed by 3 bases and 6 bases, with 6 bases remaining between them. For the CDR3, the DNA is TGTGCCAGCAGTTTTACCTCCAATGAGCAGTTCTTC. It is translated as CASSFTSNEQFF.

This clonotype has just one count. This chain uses TRBV12-3 or TRBV12-4 with TRBJ1-1; TRBD1 agrees at 7 bases. The CDR3 is 14 residues long. Trimming cost V 7 bases and J 4 bases; bases outside gene matches: 9. The CDR3 here is CASTQGGRVTEAFF. The CDR3 nucleotides are TGTGCCAGCACCCAAGGGGGCAGGGTCACTGAAGCTTTCTTT.

The chain combines TRBV6-6 with TRBJ2-5; the D gene is possibly TRBD2 (6 bases). The CDR3 loop spans 12 amino acids. Germline V gene data show CDR1 as MNHNY and CDR2 as SVGAGI (reference sequence). The V and J ends lost 8 bases and 5 bases respectively, with 12 bases between them. CDR3 DNA sequence: TGTGCCAGCCGGGACTCTCGGGAGACCCAGTACTTC. As protein: CASRDSRETQYF.

The J gene is TRBJ2-5, the V gene TRBV5-6; D may be TRBD2 (6 bases). CDR3 length: 14 residues. The germline V and J ends were trimmed by 3 bases and 2 bases, with 11 bases remaining between them. Looked up from germline, CDR1 is SGHDT and CDR2 is YYEEEE. The CDR3 DNA sequence: TGTGCCAGCAGCTGGGCGGGGTTACAAGAGACCCAGTACTTC. Amino acid sequence: CASSWAGLQETQYF.

The rearrangement joins TRBV5-4 to TRBJ1-1; 8 bases are a match to TRBD1. After removal of 3 bases from V and 14 bases from J, the junction contained 9 bases not matched to a gene. The CDR3 has 12 residues. Germline CDR1 SGHNT, CDR2 YYREEE (reference sequence). CDR3 protein: CASSSQGAQRFF. The CDR3 DNA reads TGTGCCAGCAGCTCTCAGGGGGCCCAGCGCTTCTTT.

This chain links TRBV29-1 with TRBJ2-1; 12 nucleotides align to TRBD2. Germline lookup yields CDR1 SQVTM and CDR2 ANQGSEA. The CDR3 is 14 amino acids. V shed 7 bases and J 2 bases; nucleotides not matched to a gene: 3. The CDR3 is CSAGLAGTYNEQFF. Written as DNA, the CDR3 is TGCAGCGCGGGACTAGCGGGCACCTACAATGAGCAGTTCTTC.

The gene calls are TRBV24-1 and TRBJ1-1; D unresolved. Trimming left V 9 bases short and J 4 bases short, with 14 bases between. Germline V gene lookup returns CDR1 KGHDR and CDR2 SFDVKD. The CDR3 loop spans 13 amino acids. The chain's CDR3 is CATSSSRGTEAFF. The CDR3 coding sequence is TGTGCCACCTCTTCCTCGCGGGGCACTGAAGCTTTCTTT.

The CDR3 DNA is TGCAGTGCCTCTACGCTAGCGGGAGTAGAGCAGTACTTC. This gives the protein CSASTLAGVEQYF. V usage is TRBV20-1 and J usage is TRBJ2-7; 10 bases align to TRBD2. The CDR3 spans 13 residues. V lost 6 bases and J lost 7; bases outside the gene matches: 9. The V gene's germline CDR1 is DFQATT and CDR2 SNEGSKA (reference sequence).

The rearrangement links TRBV12-3 or TRBV12-4 to TRBJ1-1; 7 bases are a match to TRBD1. This CDR3 region has 14 residues. Trimming at V came to 6 bases and at J to 5 bases, leaving 9 bases not matched to a gene. CDR3 amino acids: CASSLGLQGTEAFF. CDR3 DNA: TGTGCCAGCAGCTTGGGGCTACAGGGGACTGAAGCTTTCTTT.

The V gene is TRBV19, the J gene TRBJ1-5; the D gene is possibly TRBD1 (5 bases). The CDR3 sequence is 16 residues long. Trimming pared 3 bases from V and 1 base from J, leaving 13 bases between. Germline-derived CDR1 and CDR2 are LNHDA and SQIVND (reference sequence). For the CDR3, the DNA is TGTGCCAGTAGTATTCCCTTCGGGGGGAGCAATCAGCCCCAGCATTTT. It specifies CASSIPFGGSNQPQHF.